This TCR beta chain was identified during a study of early T cells in non-severe SARS-CoV-2 infection. Each CDR3 protein gets one entry after TCRdb re-called the 5' RACE reads with MiXCR. This table has about 22,000 distinct CDR3 sequences, approximately 4.4% appearing once. At least ten counts were recorded for this clonotype. The V end lost 6 bases, the J end lost 10 bases, and 16 bases lay between the germline ends. The CDR3 extends over 13 amino acids. The germline gives CDR1 DFQATT, CDR2 SNEGSKA (reference sequence). This chain connects TRBV20-1 to TRBJ1-6; D is uncertain. The TCR originated in an adult who was a healthcare worker with PCR-confirmed SARS-CoV-2 infection or an uninfected control (not recorded which). Input material: whole blood. This CDR3 reads CSAILGVGSPLHF. The CDR3 bases are TGCAGTGCCATTCTTGGTGTGGGATCACCCCTCCACTTT.